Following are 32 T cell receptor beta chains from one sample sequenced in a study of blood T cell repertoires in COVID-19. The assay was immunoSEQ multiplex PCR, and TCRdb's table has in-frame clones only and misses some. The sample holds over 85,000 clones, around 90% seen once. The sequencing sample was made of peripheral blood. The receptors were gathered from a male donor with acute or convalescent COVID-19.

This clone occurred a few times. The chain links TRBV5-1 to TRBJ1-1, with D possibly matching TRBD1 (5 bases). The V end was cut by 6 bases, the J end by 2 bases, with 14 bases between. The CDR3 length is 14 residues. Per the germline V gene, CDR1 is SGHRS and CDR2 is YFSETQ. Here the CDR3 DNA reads TGCGCCAGCAACCTCTACCAGGGCAACACTGAAGCTTTCTTT. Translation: CASNLYQGNTEAFF.

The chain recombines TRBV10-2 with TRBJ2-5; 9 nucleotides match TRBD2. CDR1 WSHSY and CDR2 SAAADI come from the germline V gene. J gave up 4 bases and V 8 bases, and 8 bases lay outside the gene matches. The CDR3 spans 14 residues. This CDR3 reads CASGISGGRETQYF. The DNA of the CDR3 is TGCGCCAGCGGGATTAGCGGGGGAAGAGAGACCCAGTACTTC.

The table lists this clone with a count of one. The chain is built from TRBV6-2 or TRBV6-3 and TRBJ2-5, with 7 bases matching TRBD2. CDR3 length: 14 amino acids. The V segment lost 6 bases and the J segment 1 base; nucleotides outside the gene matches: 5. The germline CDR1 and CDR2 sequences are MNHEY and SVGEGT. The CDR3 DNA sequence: TGTGCCAGCAGCCCTCAGCGGGGCCAAGAGACCCAGTACTTC. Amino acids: CASSPQRGQETQYF.

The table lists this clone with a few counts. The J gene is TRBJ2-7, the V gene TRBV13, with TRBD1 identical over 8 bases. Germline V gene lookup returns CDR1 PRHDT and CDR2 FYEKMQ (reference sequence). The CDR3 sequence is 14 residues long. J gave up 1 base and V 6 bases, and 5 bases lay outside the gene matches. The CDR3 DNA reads TGTGCCAGCAGTTTTGGACAGGGATCCTACGAGCAGTACTTC. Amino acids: CASSFGQGSYEQYF.

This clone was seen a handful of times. CDR3 protein: CASSLAAGGSETQYF. Written as DNA, the CDR3 is TGCGCCAGCAGCTTGGCGGCAGGGGGGTCAGAGACCCAGTACTTC. The chain recombines TRBV5-1 with TRBJ2-5, with a possible D match to TRBD1 (7 bases). CDR1 and CDR2 from the germline V gene are SGHRS and YFSETQ. The CDR3 totals 15 residues. V was cut by 0 bases and J by 4 bases, with 13 bases left in between.

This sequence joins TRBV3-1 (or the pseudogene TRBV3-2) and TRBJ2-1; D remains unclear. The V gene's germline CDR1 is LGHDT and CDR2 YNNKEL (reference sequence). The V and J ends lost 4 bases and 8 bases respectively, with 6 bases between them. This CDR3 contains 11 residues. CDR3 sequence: CASSLFDEQFF. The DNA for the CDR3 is TGTGCCAGCAGCCTATTTGATGAGCAGTTCTTC.

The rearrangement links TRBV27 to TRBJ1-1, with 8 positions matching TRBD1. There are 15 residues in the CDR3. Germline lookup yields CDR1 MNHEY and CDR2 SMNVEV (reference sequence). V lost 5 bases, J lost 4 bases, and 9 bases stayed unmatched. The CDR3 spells CASSLRDRFTTEAFF. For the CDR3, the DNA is TGTGCCAGCAGTCTTCGGGACAGGTTTACCACTGAAGCTTTCTTT.

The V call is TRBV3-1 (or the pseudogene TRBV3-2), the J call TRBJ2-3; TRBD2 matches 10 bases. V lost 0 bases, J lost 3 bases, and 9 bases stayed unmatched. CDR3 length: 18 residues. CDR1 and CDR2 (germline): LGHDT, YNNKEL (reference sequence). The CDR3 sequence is CASSQDRASGGGTDTQYF. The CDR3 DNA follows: TGTGCCAGCAGCCAAGATCGTGCTAGCGGGGGCGGAACAGATACGCAGTATTTT.

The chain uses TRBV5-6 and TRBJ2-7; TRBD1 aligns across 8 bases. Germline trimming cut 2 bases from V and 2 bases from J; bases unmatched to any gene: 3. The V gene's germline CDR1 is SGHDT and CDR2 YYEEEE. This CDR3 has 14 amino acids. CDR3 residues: CASSFRQGTYEQYF. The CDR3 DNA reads TGTGCCAGCAGCTTCCGACAGGGGACCTACGAGCAGTACTTC. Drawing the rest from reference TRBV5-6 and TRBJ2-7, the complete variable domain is DAGVTQSPTHLIKTRGQQVTLRCSPKSGHDTVSWYQQALGQGPQFIFQYYEEEERQRGNFPDRFSGHQFPNYSSELNVNALLLGDSALYLCASSFRQGTYEQYFGPGTRLTVT.

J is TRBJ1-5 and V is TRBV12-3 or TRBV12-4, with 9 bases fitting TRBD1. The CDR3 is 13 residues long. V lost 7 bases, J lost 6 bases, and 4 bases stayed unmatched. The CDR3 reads CASTQGAGQPQHF. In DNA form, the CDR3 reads TGTGCCAGCACACAGGGGGCTGGTCAGCCCCAGCATTTT.

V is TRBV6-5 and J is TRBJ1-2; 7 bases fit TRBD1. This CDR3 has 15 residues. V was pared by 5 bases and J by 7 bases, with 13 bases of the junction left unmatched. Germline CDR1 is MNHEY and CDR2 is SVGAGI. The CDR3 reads CASSPPTGRMSGYTF. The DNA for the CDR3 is TGTGCCAGCAGTCCACCGACAGGGCGTATGAGTGGCTACACCTTC.

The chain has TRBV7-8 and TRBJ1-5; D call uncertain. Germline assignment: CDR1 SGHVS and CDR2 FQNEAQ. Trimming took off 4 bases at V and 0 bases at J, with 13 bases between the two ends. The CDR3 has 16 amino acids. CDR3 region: CASSSLPGPSNQPQHF. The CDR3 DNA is TGTGCCAGCAGCTCCTTACCGGGTCCTAGCAATCAGCCCCAGCATTTT.

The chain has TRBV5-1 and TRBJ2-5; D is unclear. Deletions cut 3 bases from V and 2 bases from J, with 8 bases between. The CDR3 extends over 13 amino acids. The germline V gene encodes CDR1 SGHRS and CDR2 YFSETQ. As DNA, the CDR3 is TGCGCCAGCAGCTCCGCGTTACAAGAGACCCAGTACTTC. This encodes CASSSALQETQYF. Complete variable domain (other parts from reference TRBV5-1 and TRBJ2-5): KAGVTQTPRYLIKTRGQQVTLSCSPISGHRSVSWYQQTPGQGLQFLFEYFSETQRNKGNFPGRFSGRQFSNSRSEMNVSTLELGDSALYLCASSSALQETQYFGPGTRLLVL.

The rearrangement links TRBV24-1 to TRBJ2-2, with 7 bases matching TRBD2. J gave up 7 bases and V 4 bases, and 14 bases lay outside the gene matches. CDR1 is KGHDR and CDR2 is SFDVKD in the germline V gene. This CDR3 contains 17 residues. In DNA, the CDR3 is TGTGCCACCAGTGACATGACTAGCCCACTGAGGATCGGGGAGCTGTTTTTT. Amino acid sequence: CATSDMTSPLRIGELFF.

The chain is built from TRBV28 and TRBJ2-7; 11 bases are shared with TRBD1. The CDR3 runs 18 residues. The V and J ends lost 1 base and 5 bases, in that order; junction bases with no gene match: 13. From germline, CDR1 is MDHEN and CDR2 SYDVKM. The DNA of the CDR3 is TGTGCCAGCAGTTTATACCCCTCCGGGACAGGGGGATCAGACGAGCAGTACTTC. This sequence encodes CASSLYPSGTGGSDEQYF.

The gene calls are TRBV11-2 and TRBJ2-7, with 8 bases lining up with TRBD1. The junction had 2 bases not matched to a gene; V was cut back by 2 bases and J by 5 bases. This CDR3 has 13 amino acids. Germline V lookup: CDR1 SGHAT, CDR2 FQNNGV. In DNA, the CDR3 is TGTGCCAGCAGCTTACAGGGGGCCCACGAGCAGTACTTC. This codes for CASSLQGAHEQYF.

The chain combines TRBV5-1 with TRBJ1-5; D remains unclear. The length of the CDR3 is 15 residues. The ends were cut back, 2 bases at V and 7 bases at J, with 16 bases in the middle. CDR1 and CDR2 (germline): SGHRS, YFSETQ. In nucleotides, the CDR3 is TGCGCCAGCAGCTTCTCAGGTGAGGAGGTCCAGCCCCAGCATTTT. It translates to CASSFSGEEVQPQHF.

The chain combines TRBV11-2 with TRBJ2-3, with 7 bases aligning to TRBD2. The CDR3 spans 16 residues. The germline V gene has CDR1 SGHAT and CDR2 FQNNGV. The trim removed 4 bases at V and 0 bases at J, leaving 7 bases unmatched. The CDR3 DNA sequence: TGTGCCAGCAGCTCCGATTCGGGGGGTAGCACAGATACGCAGTATTTT. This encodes CASSSDSGGSTDTQYF.

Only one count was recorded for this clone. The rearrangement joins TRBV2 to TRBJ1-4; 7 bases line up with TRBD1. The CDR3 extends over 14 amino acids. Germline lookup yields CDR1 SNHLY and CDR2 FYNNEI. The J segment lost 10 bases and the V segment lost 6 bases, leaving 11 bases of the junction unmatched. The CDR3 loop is CASSKDRHSGKLFF. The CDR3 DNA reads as TGTGCCAGCAGCAAGGACAGGCACTCAGGAAAACTGTTTTTT.

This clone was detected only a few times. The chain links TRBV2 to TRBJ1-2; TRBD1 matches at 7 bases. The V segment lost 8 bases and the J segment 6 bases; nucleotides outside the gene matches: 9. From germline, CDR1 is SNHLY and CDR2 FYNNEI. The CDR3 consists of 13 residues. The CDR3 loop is CASLGTEENGYTF. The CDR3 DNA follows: TGTGCCAGCTTAGGGACAGAGGAAAATGGCTACACCTTC.

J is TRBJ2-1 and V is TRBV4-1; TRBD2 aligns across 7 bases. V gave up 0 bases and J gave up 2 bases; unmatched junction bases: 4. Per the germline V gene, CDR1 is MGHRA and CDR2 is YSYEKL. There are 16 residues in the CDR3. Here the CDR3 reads CASSQDSSGTYNEQFF. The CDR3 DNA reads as TGCGCCAGCAGCCAAGACTCTAGCGGCACCTACAATGAGCAGTTCTTC.

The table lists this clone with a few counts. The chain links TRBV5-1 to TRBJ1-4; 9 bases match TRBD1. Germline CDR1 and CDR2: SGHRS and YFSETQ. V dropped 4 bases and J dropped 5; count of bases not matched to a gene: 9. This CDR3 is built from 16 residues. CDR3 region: CASSLTLGTGNEKLFF. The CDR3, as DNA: TGCGCCAGCAGCCTTACCTTGGGGACAGGGAATGAAAAACTGTTTTTT.

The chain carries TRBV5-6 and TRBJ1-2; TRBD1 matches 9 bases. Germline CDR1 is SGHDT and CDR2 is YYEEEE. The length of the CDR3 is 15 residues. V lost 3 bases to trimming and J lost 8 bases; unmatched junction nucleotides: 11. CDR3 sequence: CASSSGQGMKYGYTF. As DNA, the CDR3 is TGTGCCAGCAGCTCCGGACAGGGGATGAAGTACGGCTACACCTTC.

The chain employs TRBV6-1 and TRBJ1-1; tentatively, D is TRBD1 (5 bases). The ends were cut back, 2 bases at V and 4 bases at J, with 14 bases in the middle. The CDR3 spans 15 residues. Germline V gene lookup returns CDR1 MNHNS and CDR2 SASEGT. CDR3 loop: CASSEFPGSGTEAFF. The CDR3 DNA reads TGTGCCAGCAGTGAATTCCCAGGGTCGGGCACTGAAGCTTTCTTT.

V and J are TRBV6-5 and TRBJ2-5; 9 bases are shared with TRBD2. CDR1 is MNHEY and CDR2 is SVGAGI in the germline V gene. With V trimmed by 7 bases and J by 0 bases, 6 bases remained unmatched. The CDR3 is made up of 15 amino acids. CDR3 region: CASKERGAYQETQYF. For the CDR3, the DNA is TGTGCCAGCAAGGAGCGGGGGGCTTACCAAGAGACCCAGTACTTC.

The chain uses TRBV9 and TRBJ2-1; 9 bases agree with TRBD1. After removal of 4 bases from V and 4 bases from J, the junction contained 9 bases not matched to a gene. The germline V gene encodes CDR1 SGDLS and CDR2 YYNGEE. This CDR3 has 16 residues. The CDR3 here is CASSPRGTGIYNEQFF. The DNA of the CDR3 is TGTGCCAGCAGCCCCCGAGGGACAGGGATATACAATGAGCAGTTCTTC.

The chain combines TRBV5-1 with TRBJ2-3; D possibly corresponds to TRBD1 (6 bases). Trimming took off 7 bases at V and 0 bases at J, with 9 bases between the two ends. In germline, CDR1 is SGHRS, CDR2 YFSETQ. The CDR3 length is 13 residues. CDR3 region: CASSTGSTDTQYF. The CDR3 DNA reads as TGCGCCAGCTCGACAGGAAGCACAGATACGCAGTATTTT.

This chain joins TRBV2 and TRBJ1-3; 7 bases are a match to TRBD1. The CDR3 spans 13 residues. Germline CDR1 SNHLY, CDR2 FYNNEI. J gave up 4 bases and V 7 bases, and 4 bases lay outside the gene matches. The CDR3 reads CASNGQAGNTIYF. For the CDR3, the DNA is TGTGCCAGCAATGGACAGGCCGGAAACACCATATATTTT. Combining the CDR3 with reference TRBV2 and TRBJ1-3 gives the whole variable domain EPEVTQTPSHQVTQMGQEVILRCVPISNHLYFYWYRQILGQKVEFLVSFYNNEISEKSEIFDDQFSVERPDGSNFTLKIRSTKLEDSAMYFCASNGQAGNTIYFGEGSWLTVV.

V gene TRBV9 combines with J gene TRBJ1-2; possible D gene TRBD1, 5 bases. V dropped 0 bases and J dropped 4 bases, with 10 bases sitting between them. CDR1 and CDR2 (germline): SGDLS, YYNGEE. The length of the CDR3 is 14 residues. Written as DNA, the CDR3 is TGTGCCAGCAGCGTAGGCGGAGGGACCTATGGCTACACCTTC. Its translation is CASSVGGGTYGYTF.

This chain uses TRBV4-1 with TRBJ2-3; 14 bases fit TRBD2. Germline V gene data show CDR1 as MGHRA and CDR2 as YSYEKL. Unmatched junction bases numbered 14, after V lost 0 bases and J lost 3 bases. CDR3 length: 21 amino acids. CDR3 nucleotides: TGCGCCAGCAGCCAAGAGGGACTAGCGGGGGAAGGTGTCTTAGGGACAGATACGCAGTATTTT. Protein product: CASSQEGLAGEGVLGTDTQYF.

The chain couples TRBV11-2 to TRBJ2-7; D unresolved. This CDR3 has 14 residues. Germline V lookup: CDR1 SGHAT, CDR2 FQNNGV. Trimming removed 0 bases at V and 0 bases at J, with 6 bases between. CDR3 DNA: TGTGCCAGCAGCTTAGATGGCAGCTCCTACGAGCAGTACTTC. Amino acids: CASSLDGSSYEQYF.

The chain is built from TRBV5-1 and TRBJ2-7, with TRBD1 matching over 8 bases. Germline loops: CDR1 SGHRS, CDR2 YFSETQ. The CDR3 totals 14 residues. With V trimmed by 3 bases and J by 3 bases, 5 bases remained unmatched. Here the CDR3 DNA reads TGCGCCAGCAGCTCGATCGGACAGGGCTACGAGCAGTACTTC. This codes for CASSSIGQGYEQYF.